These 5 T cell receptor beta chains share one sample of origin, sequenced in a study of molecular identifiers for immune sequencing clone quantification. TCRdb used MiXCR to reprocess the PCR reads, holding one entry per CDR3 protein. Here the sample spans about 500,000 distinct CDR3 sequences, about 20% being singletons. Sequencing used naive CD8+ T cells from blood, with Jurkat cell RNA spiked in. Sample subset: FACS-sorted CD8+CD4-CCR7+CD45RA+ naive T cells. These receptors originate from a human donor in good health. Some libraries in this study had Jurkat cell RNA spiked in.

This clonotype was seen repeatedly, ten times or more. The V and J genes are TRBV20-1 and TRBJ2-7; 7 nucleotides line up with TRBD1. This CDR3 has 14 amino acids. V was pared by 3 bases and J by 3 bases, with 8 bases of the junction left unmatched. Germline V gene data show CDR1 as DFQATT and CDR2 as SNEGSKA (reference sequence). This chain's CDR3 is CSASLPGQSYEQYF. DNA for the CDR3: TGCAGTGCTAGCCTTCCGGGACAGAGCTACGAGCAGTACTTC.

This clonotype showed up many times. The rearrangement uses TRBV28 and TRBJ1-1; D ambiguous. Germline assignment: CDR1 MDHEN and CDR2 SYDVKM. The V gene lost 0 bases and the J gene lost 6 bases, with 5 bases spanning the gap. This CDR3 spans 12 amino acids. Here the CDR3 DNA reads TGTGCCAGCAGTTTATGGGGGTCTGAAGCTTTCTTT. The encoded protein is CASSLWGSEAFF.

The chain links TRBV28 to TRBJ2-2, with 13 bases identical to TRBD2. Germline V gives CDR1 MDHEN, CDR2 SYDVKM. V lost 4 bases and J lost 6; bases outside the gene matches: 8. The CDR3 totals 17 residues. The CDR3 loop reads CASSSWTSGSLAGELFF. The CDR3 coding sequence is TGTGCCAGCAGTTCTTGGACTAGCGGGAGTCTCGCCGGGGAGCTGTTTTTT.

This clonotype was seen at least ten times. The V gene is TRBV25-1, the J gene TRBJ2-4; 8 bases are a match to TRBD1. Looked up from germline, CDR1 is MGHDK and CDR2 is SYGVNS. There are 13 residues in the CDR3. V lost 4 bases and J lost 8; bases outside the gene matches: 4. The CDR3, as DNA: TGTGCCAGCAGTGTAACAGGGGGAGACATTCAGTACTTC. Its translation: CASSVTGGDIQYF.

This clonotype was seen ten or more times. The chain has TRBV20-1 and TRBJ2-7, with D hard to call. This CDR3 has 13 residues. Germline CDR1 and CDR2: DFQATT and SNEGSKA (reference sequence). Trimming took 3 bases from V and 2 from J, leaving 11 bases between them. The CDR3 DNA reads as TGCAGTGCTAGTTTGGGGTTACCCTACGAGCAGTACTTC. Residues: CSASLGLPYEQYF.